The 13 T cell receptor beta chains below come from one sample, sequenced in a study of CD4+ T cells in melanoma. TCRdb keeps only in-frame clones here, not all; method: immunoSEQ multiplex PCR. Here the sample spans about 140,000 clones, over 90% being singletons. Receptor source: a human donor with melanoma.

V and J are TRBV7-9 and TRBJ1-4, with TRBD1 matching over 7 bases. CDR1 SEHNR and CDR2 FQNEAQ come from the germline V gene (reference sequence). V dropped 5 bases and J dropped 5; count of bases not matched to a gene: 11. The CDR3 sequence is 16 residues long. The CDR3 here is CASSLSGGTVNEKLFF. CDR3 in DNA: TGTGCCAGCAGCCTGTCCGGAGGGACAGTAAATGAAAAACTGTTTTTT.

The genes are TRBV5-1 and TRBJ2-2; the D is unclear. The V end was cut by 2 bases, the J end by 1 base, with 9 bases between. Germline assignment: CDR1 SGHRS and CDR2 YFSETQ. This CDR3 contains 15 residues. This chain's CDR3 is CASSLGRRNTGELFF. Here the CDR3 DNA reads TGCGCCAGCAGCTTAGGACGGAGGAACACCGGGGAGCTGTTTTTT.

The chain has TRBV18 and TRBJ1-2; D might be TRBD1 (5 bases). Germline CDR1 reads KGHSH; CDR2 reads LQKENI. The CDR3 runs 14 residues. V was clipped by 3 bases and J by 6 bases, with 14 bases between them. This CDR3 is CASSPREGRDGYTF. CDR3 nucleotides: TGTGCCAGCTCACCTCGGGAGGGGAGAGATGGCTACACCTTC.

This sequence joins TRBV5-1 and TRBJ2-3; D may be TRBD1 (5 bases). V was shortened by 3 bases and J by 2 bases, with 16 bases between the two germline ends. Looked up from germline, CDR1 is SGHRS and CDR2 is YFSETQ. The CDR3 has 16 residues. The CDR3 bases are TGCGCCAGCAGCTACACAGGCGACCACTACACAGATACGCAGTATTTT. Translation: CASSYTGDHYTDTQYF.

This rearrangement joins TRBV19 to TRBJ2-7; unclear D gene. This CDR3 region has 11 residues. Trimming stripped 8 bases from V and 7 bases from J, with 12 bases between. The V gene's germline CDR1 is LNHDA and CDR2 SQIVND (reference sequence). Here the CDR3 reads CASGNRQEQYF. CDR3 sequence (DNA): TGTGCCAGTGGGAACAGACAAGAGCAGTACTTC.

This sequence joins TRBV30 and TRBJ1-1, with a tentative D call TRBD1 (5 bases). Germline CDR1 and CDR2: GTSNPN and SVGIG (reference sequence). The CDR3 totals 13 residues. Trimming took off 3 bases at V and 5 bases at J, with 13 bases between the two ends. CDR3 nucleotides: TGTGCCTGGAGGCCCAGGGCGATAACTGAAGCTTTCTTT. This codes for CAWRPRAITEAFF.

The chain is built from TRBV6-4 and TRBJ1-3; tentatively, D is TRBD1 (6 bases). The V gene lost 2 bases and the J gene lost 2 bases, with 16 bases spanning the gap. Germline CDR1 is MRHNA and CDR2 is SNTAGT. The CDR3 is 17 residues long. The CDR3 here is CASSDTSDRKTGNTIYF. DNA for the CDR3: TGTGCCAGCAGTGACACCAGTGACAGGAAGACTGGAAACACCATATATTTT.

This clone was detected once. This rearrangement joins TRBV10-3 to TRBJ2-7; 11 nucleotides match TRBD1. This CDR3 region has 15 residues. CDR1 and CDR2 (germline): ENHRY, SYGVKD. Trimming removed 3 bases from V and 5 bases from J; junction bases left unmatched: 6. The CDR3 loop reads CAISDGTGGPHEQYF. CDR3 nucleotides: TGTGCCATCAGTGACGGGACAGGGGGGCCCCACGAGCAGTACTTC.

J is TRBJ1-2 and V is TRBV6-5; D may be TRBD1 (5 bases). Looked up from germline, CDR1 is MNHEY and CDR2 is SVGAGI. This CDR3 spans 14 amino acids. The V gene lost 5 bases and the J gene lost 4 bases, with 14 bases spanning the gap. The DNA of the CDR3 is TGTGCCAGCAGTAATCCGGGAACAGGCTATGGCTACACCTTC. It specifies CASSNPGTGYGYTF.

The chain links TRBV29-1 to TRBJ2-2, with D unresolved. V lost 4 bases and J 3 bases, leaving 6 bases between the germline ends. Germline V gives CDR1 SQVTM, CDR2 ANQGSEA. The CDR3 contains 12 residues. CDR3 sequence (DNA): TGCAGCGTTGCGAGAGACACCGGGGAGCTGTTTTTT. Its translation: CSVARDTGELFF.

The chain is built from TRBV5-1 and TRBJ2-2; 8 nucleotides line up with TRBD2. V was pared by 2 bases and J by 6 bases, with 9 bases of the junction left unmatched. CDR3 length: 16 amino acids. Germline CDR1 and CDR2: SGHRS and YFSETQ. The DNA for the CDR3 is TGCGCCAGCAGCTTCTTACTTGCGGGGGGTTCCGGGGAGCTGTTTTTT. Translation gives CASSFLLAGGSGELFF.

The chain joins TRBV6-1 to TRBJ2-2, with D hard to call. The V and J ends lost 4 bases and 7 bases respectively, with 10 bases between them. The CDR3 length is 13 residues. CDR1 is MNHNS and CDR2 is SASEGT in the germline V gene. CDR3 DNA: TGTGCCAGCAGTGCATTGGGGTACGGGGAGCTGTTTTTT. Protein sequence: CASSALGYGELFF.

The chain recombines TRBV6-1 with TRBJ1-6; D unclear. This CDR3 comprises 13 residues. Trimming pared 5 bases from V and 7 bases from J, leaving 9 bases between. CDR1 and CDR2 (germline): MNHNS, SASEGT. The CDR3 loop is CASSQQFNSPLHF. As DNA, the CDR3 is TGTGCCAGCAGTCAACAGTTCAATTCACCCCTCCACTTT.